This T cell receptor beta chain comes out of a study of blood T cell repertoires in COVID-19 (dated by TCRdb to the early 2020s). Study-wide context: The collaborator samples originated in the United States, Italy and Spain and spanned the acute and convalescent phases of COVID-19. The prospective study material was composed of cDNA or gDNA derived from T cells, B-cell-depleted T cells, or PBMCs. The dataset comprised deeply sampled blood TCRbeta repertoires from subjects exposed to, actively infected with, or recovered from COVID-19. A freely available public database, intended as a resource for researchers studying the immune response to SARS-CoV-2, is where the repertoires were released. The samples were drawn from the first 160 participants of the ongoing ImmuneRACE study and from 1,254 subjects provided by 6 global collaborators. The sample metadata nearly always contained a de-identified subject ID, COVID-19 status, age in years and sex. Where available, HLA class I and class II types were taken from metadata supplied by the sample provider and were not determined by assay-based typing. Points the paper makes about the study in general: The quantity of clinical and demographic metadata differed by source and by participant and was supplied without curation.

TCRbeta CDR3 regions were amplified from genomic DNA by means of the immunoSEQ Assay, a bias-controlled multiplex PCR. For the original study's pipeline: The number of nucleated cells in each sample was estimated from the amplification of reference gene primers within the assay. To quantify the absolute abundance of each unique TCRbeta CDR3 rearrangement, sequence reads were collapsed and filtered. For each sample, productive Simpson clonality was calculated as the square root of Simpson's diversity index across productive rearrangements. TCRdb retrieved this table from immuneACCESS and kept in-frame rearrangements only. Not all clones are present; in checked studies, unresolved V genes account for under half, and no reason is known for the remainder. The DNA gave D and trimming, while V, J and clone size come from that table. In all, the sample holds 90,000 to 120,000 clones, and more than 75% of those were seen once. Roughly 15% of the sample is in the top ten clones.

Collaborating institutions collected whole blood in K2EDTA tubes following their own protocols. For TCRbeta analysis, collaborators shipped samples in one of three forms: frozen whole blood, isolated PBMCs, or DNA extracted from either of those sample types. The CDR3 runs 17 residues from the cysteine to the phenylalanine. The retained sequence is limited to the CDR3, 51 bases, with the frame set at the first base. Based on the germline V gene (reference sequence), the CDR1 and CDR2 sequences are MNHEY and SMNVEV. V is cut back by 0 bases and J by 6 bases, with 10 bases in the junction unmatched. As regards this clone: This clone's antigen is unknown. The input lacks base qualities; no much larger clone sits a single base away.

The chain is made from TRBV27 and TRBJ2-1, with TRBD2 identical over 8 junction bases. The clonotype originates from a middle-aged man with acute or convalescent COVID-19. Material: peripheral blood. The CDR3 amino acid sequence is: CASSLSPRGGRFNEQFF. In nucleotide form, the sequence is TGTGCCAGCAGTTTATCGCCTCGGGGCGGGAGGTTCAATGAGCAGTTCTTC.